The 2 T cell receptor beta chains below come from one sample, sequenced in a study of PD-1 blockade in classical Hodgkin lymphoma. Every patient relapsed after autologous stem cell transplantation, and brentuximab vedotin exposure varied. Data came from immunoSEQ multiplex PCR; TCRdb stores just in-frame clones and leaves some out. Of more than 140,000 clones listed, 78% are singletons. The input for sequencing was peripheral blood mononuclear cells (PBMCs), taken before the second cycle of nivolumab. The source of these receptors is a human donor with classical Hodgkin lymphoma.

This clone occurred once. The genes are TRBV27 and TRBJ1-1; tentatively, D is TRBD1 (6 bases). There are 14 residues in the CDR3. Germline values: CDR1 MNHEY, CDR2 SMNVEV (reference sequence). Deletions cut 6 bases from V and 3 bases from J, with 14 bases between. CDR3 sequence (DNA): TGTGCCAGCAGATCGACAGGACTTGACACTGAAGCTTTCTTT. This encodes CASRSTGLDTEAFF.

The V call is TRBV19, the J call TRBJ1-6, with D unclear. CDR1 and CDR2 from the germline V gene are LNHDA and SQIVND (reference sequence). V lost 3 bases to trimming and J lost 5 bases, with 8 bases between them. The CDR3 spans 14 residues. This CDR3 reads CASSINDDNSPLHF. In DNA form, the CDR3 reads TGTGCCAGTAGTATCAACGATGATAATTCACCCCTCCACTTT. Filled out from reference TRBV19 and TRBJ1-6, the complete variable domain reads DGGITQSPKYLFRKEGQNVTLSCEQNLNHDAMYWYRQDPGQGLRLIYYSQIVNDFQKGDIAEGYSVSREKKESFPLTVTSAQKNPTAFYLCASSINDDNSPLHFGNGTRLTVT.